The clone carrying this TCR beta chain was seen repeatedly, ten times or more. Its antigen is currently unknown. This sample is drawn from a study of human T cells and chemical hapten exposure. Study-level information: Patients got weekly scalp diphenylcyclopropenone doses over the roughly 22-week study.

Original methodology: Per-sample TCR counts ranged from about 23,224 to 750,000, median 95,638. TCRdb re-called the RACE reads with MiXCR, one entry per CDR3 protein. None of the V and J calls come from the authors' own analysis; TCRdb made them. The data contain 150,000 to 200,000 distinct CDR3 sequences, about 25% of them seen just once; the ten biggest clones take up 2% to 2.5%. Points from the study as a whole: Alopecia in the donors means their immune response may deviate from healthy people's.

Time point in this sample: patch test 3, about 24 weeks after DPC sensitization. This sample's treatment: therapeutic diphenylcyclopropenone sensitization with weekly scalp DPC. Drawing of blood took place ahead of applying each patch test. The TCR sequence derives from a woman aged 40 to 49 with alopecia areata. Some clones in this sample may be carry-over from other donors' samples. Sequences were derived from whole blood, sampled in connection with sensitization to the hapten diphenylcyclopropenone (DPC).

The CDR3 is CASSPVGGKSEQYF. In nucleotides, the CDR3 is TGTGCCAGCAGCCCCGTGGGGGGAAAGTCTGAGCAGTACTTC. This chain joins TRBV7-2 and TRBJ2-7, with a tentative D call TRBD2 (6 bases). CDR1 and CDR2 (germline): SGHTA, FQGNSA. V was trimmed by 5 bases and J by 7 bases, leaving 18 bases between them. The CDR3 has 14 amino acids.